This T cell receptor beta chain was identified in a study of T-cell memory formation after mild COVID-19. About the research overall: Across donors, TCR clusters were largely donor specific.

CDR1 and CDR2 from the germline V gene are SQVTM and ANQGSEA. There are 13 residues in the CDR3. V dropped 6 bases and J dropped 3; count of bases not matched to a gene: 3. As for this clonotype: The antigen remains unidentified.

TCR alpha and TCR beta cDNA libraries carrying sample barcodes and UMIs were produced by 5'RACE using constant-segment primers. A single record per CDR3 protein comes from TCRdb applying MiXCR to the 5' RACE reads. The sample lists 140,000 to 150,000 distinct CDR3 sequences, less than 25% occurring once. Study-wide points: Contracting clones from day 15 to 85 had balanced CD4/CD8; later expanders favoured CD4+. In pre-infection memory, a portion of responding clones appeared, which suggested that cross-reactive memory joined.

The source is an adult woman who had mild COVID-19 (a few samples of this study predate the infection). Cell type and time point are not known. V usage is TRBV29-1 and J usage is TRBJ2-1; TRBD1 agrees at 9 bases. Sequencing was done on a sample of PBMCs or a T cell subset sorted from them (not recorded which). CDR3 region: CSVPTGGYNEQFF. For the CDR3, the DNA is TGCAGCGTGCCGACAGGGGGCTACAATGAGCAGTTCTTC.